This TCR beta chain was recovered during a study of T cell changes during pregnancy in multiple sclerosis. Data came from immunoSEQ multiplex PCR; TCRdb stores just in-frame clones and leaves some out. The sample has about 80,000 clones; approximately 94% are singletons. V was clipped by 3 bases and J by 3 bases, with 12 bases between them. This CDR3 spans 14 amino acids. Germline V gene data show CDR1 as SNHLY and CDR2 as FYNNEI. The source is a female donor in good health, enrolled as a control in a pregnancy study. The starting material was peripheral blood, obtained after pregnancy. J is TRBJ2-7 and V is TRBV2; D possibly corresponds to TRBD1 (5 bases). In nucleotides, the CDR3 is TGTGCCAGCAGTGAGGGGCAGATATACTACGAGCAGTACTTC. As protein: CASSEGQIYYEQYF.